A selection of T cell receptor beta chains follows, all from one sample in a study of T cells in Graves' hyperthyroidism and ophthalmopathy. TCRdb recomputed calls from the multiplex PCR reads with MiXCR, one row per CDR3 protein. Altogether more than 650,000 distinct CDR3 sequences are present, roughly 15% being singletons, with the ten largest covering about a tenth. Sequencing was carried out using blood. The receptors were sampled from a woman aged 18 to 35 with Graves' hyperthyroidism. The CDR3 runs from the conserved cysteine through the conserved F or W. A D gene is named only where the DNA matches it firmly. The size entry is marked missing in some rows and otherwise reads once, few, many or a size class.

j_call v_call clone_size d_call cdr3_aa cdr3_nt
TRBJ1-6 TRBV9 many TRBD1 CASSSRQGGNSPLHF TGTGCCAGCAGCTCCCGACAGGGGGGGAATTCACCCCTCCACTTT
TRBJ1-1 TRBV12-3/TRBV12-4 many . CASSLAGGGTEAFF TGTGCCAGCAGCTTAGCGGGGGGAGGCACTGAAGCTTTCTTT
TRBJ2-7 TRBV7-8 few . CASSPSRIVHPYEQYF TGTGCCAGCAGCCCGTCCCGGATAGTCCACCCCTACGAGCAGTACTTC
TRBJ1-6 TRBV12-3/TRBV12-4 . TRBD1 CASSRTGTGESPLHF TGTGCCAGCAGTAGAACCGGGACAGGGGAATCACCCCTCCACTTT
TRBJ1-5 TRBV15 . . CATSSRQASNQPQHF TGTGCCACCAGCAGCAGACAGGCTAGCAATCAGCCCCAGCATTTT
TRBJ2-1 TRBV12-3/TRBV12-4 . TRBD2 CASSLAAGGPLTYNEQFF TGTGCCAGCAGTTTAGCAGCGGGAGGGCCCTTGACCTACAATGAGCAGTTCTTC
TRBJ2-5 TRBV27 many . CASKRVPEIKETQYF TGTGCCAGCAAAAGGGTCCCCGAGATAAAAGAGACCCAGTACTTC
TRBJ1-1 TRBV11-2 many . CASRLQVSNTEAFF TGTGCCAGCAGGTTGCAGGTCTCGAACACTGAAGCTTTCTTT
TRBJ2-5 TRBV11-2 few . CASRKLRDFKETQYF TGTGCCAGCAGGAAGCTCCGGGACTTTAAAGAGACCCAGTACTTC
TRBJ1-5 TRBV6-1 few TRBD1 CASRPTGTLNQPQHF TGTGCCAGCAGACCGACAGGGACCCTCAATCAGCCCCAGCATTTT
TRBJ1-1 TRBV19 . . CASMWTRSTEAFF TGTGCCAGTATGTGGACCCGGAGTACTGAAGCTTTCTTT
TRBJ2-1 TRBV7-2 many TRBD2 CASSPLRPGLAGGRYYNEQFF TGTGCCAGCAGCCCTCTCCGGCCGGGCCTAGCGGGAGGGAGATACTACAATGAGCAGTTCTTC
TRBJ2-2 TRBV25-1 . . CASSVSGGDTGELFF TGTGCCAGCAGCGTATCCGGGGGTGACACCGGGGAGCTGTTTTTT
TRBJ1-2 TRBV7-9 many TRBD1 CASSLRGTGVINYGYTF TGTGCCAGCAGCTTAAGGGGGACAGGGGTCATTAACTATGGCTACACCTTC
TRBJ2-1 TRBV12-3/TRBV12-4 many . CASSLMIFSYNEQFF TGTGCCAGCAGTTTAATGATTTTCTCCTACAATGAGCAGTTCTTC
TRBJ1-5 TRBV5-6 many . CASSLAGVEGLFNQPQHF TGTGCCAGCAGCTTGGCGGGGGTAGAGGGGTTGTTCAATCAGCCCCAGCATTTT
TRBJ2-1 TRBV18 many . CASSPLGAPYNEQFF TGTGCCAGCTCACCACTCGGGGCCCCTTACAATGAGCAGTTCTTC
TRBJ2-7 TRBV28 few TRBD1 CASSPRGGYRPEQYF TGTGCCAGCAGTCCGAGAGGGGGCTATCGGCCCGAGCAGTACTTC
TRBJ2-2 TRBV9 few . CASSVTSTGELFF TGTGCCAGCAGCGTTACCTCCACCGGGGAGCTGTTTTTT
TRBJ2-1 TRBV7-3 many TRBD2 CASSLGTSGYNEQFF TGTGCCAGCAGCTTAGGGACTAGCGGTTACAATGAGCAGTTCTTC
TRBJ2-7 TRBV28 many TRBD1 CASRDIDRGRPYEQYF TGTGCCAGCAGGGATATTGACAGGGGCAGACCCTACGAGCAGTACTTC
TRBJ1-5 TRBV24-1 few . CATSAAGNQPQHF TGTGCCACCAGTGCGGCGGGGAATCAGCCCCAGCATTTT
TRBJ2-1 TRBV6-2/TRBV6-3 many TRBD2 CASSYWEVREDSFEQFF TGTGCCAGCAGTTACTGGGAAGTACGGGAGGATTCTTTTGAGCAGTTCTTC
TRBJ2-7 TRBV13 many . CASSDRDYEQYF TGTGCCAGCAGCGACCGGGACTACGAGCAGTACTTC
TRBJ2-7 TRBV5-4 . . CASSSKQATGYEQYF TGTGCCAGCAGTTCTAAACAGGCGACGGGCTACGAGCAGTACTTC
TRBJ2-1 TRBV6-2/TRBV6-3 . . CASSYWEVQEDSFEQFF TGTGCCAGCAGTTACTGGGAAGTACAGGAGGATTCTTTTGAGCAGTTCTTC
TRBJ2-7 TRBV30 many . CAWSVEGQESPRGGEQYF TGTGCCTGGAGTGTAGAAGGGCAGGAGTCCCCAAGGGGCGGCGAGCAGTACTTC
TRBJ2-3 TRBV9 . . CASSVGAGITDTQYF TGTGCCAGCAGCGTAGGGGCAGGGATCACAGATACGCAGTATTTT